This T cell receptor (beta chain) is from a study of CD4 T cells in relation to SARS-CoV-2 and coronaviruses. Sorted naive or memory CD4+ cells met CEF peptides for approximately nine days. Trimming pared 1 base from V and 8 bases from J, leaving 11 bases between. The germline CDR1 and CDR2 sequences are SGHTA and FQGTGA. This CDR3 comprises 13 residues. This clone was observed a handful of times. Its target is not known. Generated by immunoSEQ multiplex PCR, the TCRdb table keeps only in-frame clones and is missing some. Of around 30,000 clones listed, around three quarters are singletons. The sample consisted of memory CD4+ T cells from PBMCs, cultured in vitro. The receptor's source is an adult with COVID-19. The chain combines TRBV7-3 with TRBJ1-1, with D tentatively TRBD1 (5 bases). CDR3 sequence reads: CASSLNQGREAFF. The CDR3 coding sequence is TGTGCCAGCAGCTTAAATCAGGGCAGGGAAGCTTTCTTT.